One sample yielded the 5 T cell receptor beta chains listed below, sequenced in a study of T cell changes during pregnancy in multiple sclerosis. Sequencing was performed with immunoSEQ multiplex PCR; in TCRdb, only in-frame clones are kept and a portion is missing. The sample has tens of thousands of clones, roughly 91% seen once. The sequenced sample was CD8+ T cells from peripheral blood mononuclear cells, obtained in the second trimester of pregnancy. Source of these receptors: a female donor with multiple sclerosis, enrolled in a pregnancy study.

This clone showed up just a few times. The CDR3 protein is CARERVTTEAFF. For the CDR3, the DNA is TGTGCCAGGGAACGGGTGACCACTGAAGCTTTCTTT. V gene TRBV2 combines with J gene TRBJ1-1; no clear D gene. The CDR3 has 12 amino acids. Germline CDR1 reads SNHLY; CDR2 reads FYNNEI. The V end was cut by 9 bases, the J end by 4 bases, with 12 bases between.

This chain links TRBV6-4 with TRBJ2-1; 11 bases match TRBD2. This CDR3 has 15 residues. Trimming removed 0 bases from V and 9 bases from J; junction bases left unmatched: 4. The germline V gene has CDR1 MRHNA and CDR2 SNTAGT. CDR3 in DNA: TGTGCCAGCAGTGACTCACTAGCGGGGGCAGGTGAGCAGTTCTTC. This codes for CASSDSLAGAGEQFF.

The chain employs TRBV9 and TRBJ2-1; D not certain. The V and J ends lost 0 bases and 0 bases respectively, with 16 bases between them. Germline V CDR1 and CDR2: SGDLS, YYNGEE. CDR3 length: 18 amino acids. The CDR3 DNA reads TGTGCCAGCAGCGTAGCTAGTACCATAAGGAGCTCCTACAATGAGCAGTTCTTC. Its translation is CASSVASTIRSSYNEQFF. Using reference TRBV9 and TRBJ2-1 for the parts outside the CDR3, the full variable domain is DSGVTQTPKHLITATGQRVTLRCSPRSGDLSVYWYQQSLDQGLQFLIQYYNGEERAKGNILERFSAQQFPDLHSELNLSSLELGDSALYFCASSVASTIRSSYNEQFFGPGTRLTVL.

This rearrangement joins TRBV7-9 to TRBJ2-4, with D possibly matching TRBD2 (5 bases). CDR1 is SEHNR and CDR2 is FQNEAQ in the germline V gene (reference sequence). V was shortened by 0 bases and J by 3 bases, with 12 bases between the two germline ends. The CDR3 is made up of 16 amino acids. Here the CDR3 reads CASSLAAGIFKNIQYF. CDR3 in DNA: TGTGCCAGCAGCTTAGCGGCCGGGATTTTCAAAAACATTCAGTACTTC.

The V gene is TRBV9, the J gene TRBJ1-1, with D possibly matching TRBD1 (5 bases). V lost 4 bases, J lost 8 bases, and 12 bases lay in between. The CDR3 runs 12 residues. Germline V gene sequence: CDR1 SGDLS, CDR2 YYNGEE. CDR3 protein: CASSPSGGEAFF. The CDR3 DNA is TGTGCCAGCAGCCCTAGCGGGGGGGAAGCTTTCTTT.